One and the same sample provided the 18 T cell receptor beta chains below, sequenced in a study of OX40 agonist ivuxolimab in advanced cancers. Profiled with immunoSEQ multiplex PCR; TCRdb holds only in-frame clones, not every one. The sample consists of some 10,000 clones, more than 65% of them appearing once. Sample: CD4+ or CD8+ T cells sorted from blood, taken in a trial of the OX40 agonist ivuxolimab. These receptors were taken from an adult with an advanced solid tumor such as melanoma, head and neck, liver or kidney cancer.

This clone was observed a single time. J is TRBJ1-2 and V is TRBV7-8; 9 bases map to TRBD1. CDR3 length: 16 amino acids. Germline CDR1 SGHVS, CDR2 FQNEAQ. V lost 5 bases, J lost 3 bases, and 10 bases stayed unmatched. This CDR3 is CASSDVTGTGYYGYTF. CDR3 DNA sequence: TGTGCCAGCAGCGACGTTACCGGGACAGGGTACTATGGCTACACCTTC.

This clone was recorded a few times. V is TRBV10-3 and J is TRBJ1-2; no firm D call. Deletions cut 4 bases from V and 7 bases from J, with 10 bases between. The germline CDR1 and CDR2 sequences are ENHRY and SYGVKD. The CDR3 extends over 12 amino acids. The CDR3 loop reads CAISGVVAGYTF. In DNA, the CDR3 is TGTGCCATCAGTGGCGTGGTAGCTGGCTACACCTTC.

V and J are TRBV27 and TRBJ1-1; no reliable D call. This CDR3 spans 13 amino acids. With 6 bases removed from V and 0 bases from J, the gap between germline ends came to 8 bases. Germline V gene sequence: CDR1 MNHEY, CDR2 SMNVEV (reference sequence). The CDR3 loop is CASRTAMNTEAFF. The CDR3 nucleotides are TGTGCCAGCAGGACGGCTATGAACACTGAAGCTTTCTTT.

This clone came up once. The V gene is TRBV4-3, the J gene TRBJ2-2; weak D call: TRBD2 (6 bases). The V end was cut by 1 base, the J end by 5 bases, with 8 bases between. Looked up from germline, CDR1 is LGHNA and CDR2 is YSLEER. The CDR3 extends over 14 amino acids. The chain's CDR3 is CASSQGRVTGELFF. CDR3 in DNA: TGCGCCAGCAGCCAAGGGAGGGTGACCGGGGAGCTGTTTTTT.

The rearrangement links TRBV6-5 to TRBJ1-5; 8 bases are shared with TRBD1. V dropped 5 bases and J dropped 2; count of bases not matched to a gene: 5. This CDR3 has 15 residues. Germline CDR1 MNHEY, CDR2 SVGAGI. For the CDR3, the DNA is TGTGCCAGCAGTAGAGGACAGGGAGGCAATCAGCCCCAGCATTTT. This codes for CASSRGQGGNQPQHF.

The V and J genes are TRBV29-1 and TRBJ2-7; 8 positions agree with TRBD1. Germline CDR1 reads SQVTM; CDR2 reads ANQGSEA. Losses at the gene ends were 6 bases for V and 4 bases for J; bases not matched to a gene: 8. The CDR3 spans 13 residues. CDR3 residues: CSVLGTGDYEQYF. CDR3 DNA: TGCAGCGTCCTCGGGACAGGTGATTACGAGCAGTACTTC.

The chain carries TRBV20-1 and TRBJ2-5; maybe TRBD2 (6 bases). Gene TRBJ2-7 matches the end of the DNA better, so the J call may be wrong. The CDR3 loop spans 11 amino acids. Germline CDR1 DFQATT, CDR2 SNEGSKA (reference sequence). The CDR3 loop is CSARGGGEQYF. As DNA, the CDR3 is TGCAGTGCTAGGGGGGGTGGCGAGCAGTACTTC.

The chain joins TRBV19 to TRBJ1-1, with D tentatively TRBD1 (5 bases). The V and J ends lost 3 bases and 6 bases respectively, with 8 bases between them. The V gene's germline CDR1 is LNHDA and CDR2 SQIVND (reference sequence). This CDR3 region has 12 residues. Here the CDR3 reads CASSMVTAEAFF. The DNA of the CDR3 is TGTGCCAGTAGTATGGTGACAGCTGAAGCTTTCTTT.

This clone was picked up one time. The chain employs TRBV30 and TRBJ1-1, with 10 bases that match TRBD1. V trimming: 4 bases; J trimming: 0 bases; junction bases outside the gene matches: 2. Germline V CDR1 and CDR2: GTSNPN, SVGIG (reference sequence). CDR3 length: 14 amino acids. For the CDR3, the DNA is TGTGCCTGGAATGACAGGGGGCTGAACACTGAAGCTTTCTTT. It specifies CAWNDRGLNTEAFF.

The chain has TRBV4-1 and TRBJ1-2; the D gene is possibly TRBD1 (5 bases). The CDR3 has 14 residues. The V gene's germline CDR1 is MGHRA and CDR2 YSYEKL. V was pared by 2 bases and J by 4 bases, with 11 bases between. The CDR3 DNA follows: TGCGCCAGCAGCCAACCGGGGGAATTCTATGGCTACACCTTC. The encoded protein is CASSQPGEFYGYTF.

V and J are TRBV4-3 and TRBJ1-2, with TRBD1 matching 8 bases. The CDR3 sequence is 16 residues long. Germline loops: CDR1 LGHNA, CDR2 YSLEER. Trimming cost V 0 bases and J 5 bases; bases outside gene matches: 8. CDR3 nucleotide sequence: TGCGCCAGCAGCCAAGATAGGCAGGGGGCAGGGTATGGCTACACCTTC. Translation gives CASSQDRQGAGYGYTF.

This rearrangement joins TRBV14 to TRBJ2-1; the D gene is possibly TRBD2 (5 bases). Germline assignment: CDR1 SGHDN and CDR2 FVKESK. V was trimmed by 6 bases and J by 8 bases, leaving 17 bases between them. The CDR3 runs 14 residues. The CDR3 DNA sequence: TGTGCCAGCAGTCAATTCGATTGGAGGCATGAGCAGTTCTTC. Encoded protein: CASSQFDWRHEQFF.

This clone came up a few times. The V gene is TRBV6-5, the J gene TRBJ1-6; the D gene is possibly TRBD1 (5 bases). CDR1 and CDR2 (germline): MNHEY, SVGAGI. V lost 5 bases and J 7 bases, leaving 12 bases between the germline ends. The CDR3 runs to 14 residues. The CDR3 is CASSPGSPNSPLHF. In DNA form, the CDR3 reads TGTGCCAGCAGTCCAGGGAGCCCAAATTCACCCCTCCACTTT.

The CDR3: CATSRDQGGETQYF. The DNA of the CDR3 is TGTGCCACCAGCAGAGATCAGGGCGGCGAGACCCAGTACTTC. The chain combines TRBV15 with TRBJ2-5, with a weak D call TRBD1 (5 bases). The germline V gene has CDR1 LNHNV and CDR2 YYDKDF (reference sequence). The ends were cut back, 0 bases at V and 5 bases at J, with 10 bases in the middle. CDR3 length: 14 amino acids.

This chain joins TRBV5-1 and TRBJ2-7; no firm D call. The CDR3 consists of 15 residues. Germline-derived CDR1 and CDR2 are SGHRS and YFSETQ. Between the trimmed V and J ends, which lost 2 bases and 0 bases, there was a span of 12 bases. CDR3 residues: CASSFGQASSYEQYF. The DNA for the CDR3 is TGCGCCAGCAGCTTCGGCCAGGCAAGCTCCTACGAGCAGTACTTC. The variable domain in full, with the rest retrieved from reference TRBV5-1 and TRBJ2-7, is KAGVTQTPRYLIKTRGQQVTLSCSPISGHRSVSWYQQTPGQGLQFLFEYFSETQRNKGNFPGRFSGRQFSNSRSEMNVSTLELGDSALYLCASSFGQASSYEQYFGPGTRLTVT.

The rearrangement joins TRBV25-1 to TRBJ2-1; D may be TRBD1 (6 bases). In germline, CDR1 is MGHDK, CDR2 SYGVNS. V lost 3 bases and J lost 2, with 8 bases in between. The CDR3 spans 14 residues. The CDR3 nucleotides read TGTGCCAGCAGTGAGGCAGGGGCCTACAATGAGCAGTTCTTC. It is translated as CASSEAGAYNEQFF.

This chain connects TRBV9 to TRBJ1-1, with no clear D. The V end was cut by 0 bases, the J end by 0 bases, with 15 bases between. Germline values: CDR1 SGDLS, CDR2 YYNGEE. There are 17 residues in the CDR3. CDR3 nucleotide sequence: TGTGCCAGCAGCGTAGTTGTAGGGCAGCCCATGAACACTGAAGCTTTCTTT. Amino acids: CASSVVVGQPMNTEAFF.

The chain links TRBV27 to TRBJ2-5; D may be TRBD1 (6 bases). The CDR3 is 15 residues long. Germline CDR1 and CDR2: MNHEY and SMNVEV (reference sequence). Deletions cut 5 bases from V and 2 bases from J, with 15 bases between. Here the CDR3 reads CASSALQGAQETQYF. The CDR3 DNA reads TGTGCCAGCAGTGCATTACAGGGAGCGCAAGAGACCCAGTACTTC.